Presented here are 17 T cell receptor beta chains from one specimen sequenced in a study of blood T cells in healthy people across ages. A second about 6 to 12 cycle PCR used barcoded and J-beta primers. TCRdb processed the 5' RACE reads anew with MiXCR; each CDR3 protein has one entry. The profile covers approximately 830,000 distinct CDR3 sequences, with 62% appearing a single time and about 30% taken by the ten largest. Sequenced material: blood. These receptors came from a man aged 25-45 years in good health.

The chain uses TRBV5-1 and TRBJ1-1; D is perhaps TRBD1 (5 bases). V lost 4 bases and J 1 base, leaving 11 bases between the germline ends. The CDR3 spans 14 residues. CDR1 SGHRS and CDR2 YFSETQ come from the germline V gene. The CDR3 nucleotides are TGCGCCAGCAGCCCGGGGCCCAAGAACACTGAAGCTTTCTTT. Translated, it gives CASSPGPKNTEAFF.

J is TRBJ2-1 and V is TRBV29-1; no clear D gene. V shed 0 bases and J shed 4 bases, with 13 bases lying between them. From germline, CDR1 is SQVTM and CDR2 ANQGSEA. The CDR3 is 15 residues long. In nucleotides, the CDR3 is TGCAGCGTTGAAGATCCGGCCTCGCCATACAATGAGCAGTTCTTC. Amino acid sequence: CSVEDPASPYNEQFF.

The chain employs TRBV7-2 and TRBJ2-1; 9 nucleotides agree with TRBD2. J was trimmed by 8 bases and V by 1 base; bases with no gene match: 9. The CDR3 is 16 residues long. CDR1 SGHTA and CDR2 FQGNSA come from the germline V gene. The CDR3 DNA is TGTGCCAGCAGCTTAGTGGGGCGGGGGGGCTTGGATGAGCAGTTCTTC. Translating it yields CASSLVGRGGLDEQFF.

The chain employs TRBV6-5 and TRBJ1-3, with 8 bases that match TRBD1. J gave up 1 base and V 10 bases, and 6 bases lay outside the gene matches. Germline loops: CDR1 MNHEY, CDR2 SVGAGI. This CDR3 region has 14 residues. CDR3 loop: CATRTGLSGNTIYF. The CDR3 DNA sequence: TGTGCCACCAGGACAGGGCTGTCTGGAAACACCATATATTTT.

This clonotype has only a few counts. The chain uses TRBV7-2 and TRBJ1-6, with D perhaps matching TRBD1 (6 bases). The CDR3 sequence is 13 residues long. CDR1 is SGHTA and CDR2 is FQGNSA in the germline V gene. Trimming removed 2 bases from V and 13 bases from J, with 12 bases in between. DNA of the CDR3: TGTGCCAGCAGCTTATTGGGGGCTCCCCCCCTCCACTTT. As protein: CASSLLGAPPLHF.

J is TRBJ2-5 and V is TRBV5-1; TRBD1 matches at 7 bases. This CDR3 is 15 amino acids long. V lost 4 bases and J lost 5; bases outside the gene matches: 11. Germline CDR1 is SGHRS and CDR2 is YFSETQ. The CDR3 DNA is TGCGCCAGCAGCCCTGGATCGAGGGGGCGGGAGACCCAGTACTTC. Its translation: CASSPGSRGRETQYF.

The rearrangement uses TRBV7-9 and TRBJ2-1, with D possibly being TRBD1 or TRBD2 (7 bases each). CDR1 is SEHNR and CDR2 is FQNEAQ in the germline V gene (reference sequence). This CDR3 contains 15 residues. Trimming left V 5 bases short and J 7 bases short, with 18 bases between. CDR3 amino acids: CASSPGGGGRNEQFF. The CDR3, as DNA: TGTGCCAGCAGCCCAGGGGGGGGCGGTAGGAATGAGCAGTTCTTC. The entire variable domain, with the rest obtained from reference TRBV7-9 and TRBJ2-1, is as follows: DTGVSQNPRHKITKRGQNVTFRCDPISEHNRLYWYRQTLGQGPEFLTYFQNEAQLEKSRLLSDRFSAERPKGSFSTLEIQRTEQGDSAMYLCASSPGGGGRNEQFFGPGTRLTVL.

This clonotype was counted once. This chain joins TRBV5-1 and TRBJ1-1; no firm D call. The V and J ends lost 3 bases and 0 bases respectively, with 12 bases between them. The germline V gene encodes CDR1 SGHRS and CDR2 YFSETQ. This CDR3 spans 15 amino acids. CDR3 sequence reads: CASSSGSPLNTEAFF. DNA for the CDR3: TGCGCCAGCAGCTCCGGGTCTCCTTTGAACACTGAAGCTTTCTTT. Filled out from reference TRBV5-1 and TRBJ1-1, the complete variable domain reads KAGVTQTPRYLIKTRGQQVTLSCSPISGHRSVSWYQQTPGQGLQFLFEYFSETQRNKGNFPGRFSGRQFSNSRSEMNVSTLELGDSALYLCASSSGSPLNTEAFFGQGTRLTVV.

The chain has TRBV15 and TRBJ1-5; unclear D gene. This CDR3 is built from 15 residues. The V end was cut by 3 bases, the J end by 1 base, with 10 bases between. The germline gives CDR1 LNHNV, CDR2 YYDKDF (reference sequence). The CDR3 DNA reads as TGTGCCACCAGCAGGCCGGACGGCAGCAATCAGCCCCAGCATTTT. It yields the protein CATSRPDGSNQPQHF.

This clonotype was detected once. V is TRBV6-2 or TRBV6-3 and J is TRBJ1-3; no firm D call. V shed 2 bases and J shed 0 bases, with 17 bases lying between them. The CDR3 is 18 residues long. Germline V lookup: CDR1 MNHEY, CDR2 SVGEGT. The CDR3 bases are TGTGCCAGCAGTTACCCCACCGGGAGCTCTTTCTCTGGAAACACCATATATTTT. Amino acid sequence: CASSYPTGSSFSGNTIYF.

The gene calls are TRBV27 and TRBJ1-2, with D possibly matching TRBD1 (5 bases). V was pared by 0 bases and J by 4 bases, with 12 bases between. CDR1 and CDR2 (germline): MNHEY, SMNVEV (reference sequence). The CDR3 spans 15 residues. The DNA for the CDR3 is TGTGCCAGCAGTTTATCTTGGGGCTCGGGCTATGGCTACACCTTC. The encoded protein is CASSLSWGSGYGYTF.

This chain links TRBV6-5 with TRBJ2-4, with TRBD1 identical over 8 bases. CDR3 length: 15 amino acids. The V gene's germline CDR1 is MNHEY and CDR2 SVGAGI. V shed 6 bases, J shed 0 bases, and the junction held 4 bases outside the gene matches. The CDR3 reads CASSHGQGAKNIQYF. CDR3 sequence (DNA): TGTGCCAGCAGCCACGGACAGGGAGCCAAAAACATTCAGTACTTC.

This clonotype was detected only a few times. The chain carries TRBV7-9 and TRBJ1-2; maybe TRBD1 (5 bases). Germline loops: CDR1 SEHNR, CDR2 FQNEAQ (reference sequence). This CDR3 contains 15 residues. The V and J ends lost 5 bases and 6 bases respectively, with 19 bases between them. The CDR3 reads CASSPTPGIADGYTF. The CDR3 DNA is TGTGCCAGCAGCCCAACCCCAGGGATAGCGGATGGCTACACCTTC.

V usage is TRBV3-1 and J usage is TRBJ1-2; tentatively, D is TRBD1 (5 bases). V was pared by 2 bases and J by 2 bases, with 12 bases between. The CDR3 totals 15 residues. Germline loops: CDR1 LGHDT, CDR2 YNNKEL (reference sequence). CDR3 amino acids: CASSQQGLANYGYTF. CDR3 coding DNA: TGTGCCAGCAGCCAACAGGGCCTGGCAAACTATGGCTACACCTTC.

In this sample, this clonotype turned up many times. J is TRBJ2-7 and V is TRBV11-2, with D unresolved. V was shortened by 0 bases and J by 1 base, with 10 bases between the two germline ends. The CDR3 totals 15 residues. From germline, CDR1 is SGHAT and CDR2 FQNNGV. The CDR3 loop is CASSLDGWNSYEQYF. CDR3 DNA: TGTGCCAGCAGCTTAGATGGGTGGAATTCCTACGAGCAGTACTTC.

The V call is TRBV2, the J call TRBJ2-7; 8 bases align to TRBD1. V lost 0 bases and J lost 3; bases outside the gene matches: 10. Germline V gives CDR1 SNHLY, CDR2 FYNNEI. The CDR3 is 17 amino acids. CDR3 nucleotides: TGTGCCAGCAGTGAAGCTCACCTCGGGACAGGATACTACGAGCAGTACTTC. As protein: CASSEAHLGTGYYEQYF.

This clonotype was recorded once. The chain carries TRBV2 and TRBJ2-1; D gene ambiguous. Germline V gene data show CDR1 as SNHLY and CDR2 as FYNNEI. The CDR3 totals 13 residues. Trimming took off 7 bases at V and 1 base at J, with 8 bases between the two ends. CDR3 in amino acids: CASIGTSYNEQFF. CDR3 DNA: TGTGCCAGCATCGGTACTTCCTACAATGAGCAGTTCTTC.